This T cell receptor (beta chain) was sequenced in a study of blood T cell repertoires in COVID-19. Looking at the study overall: Some COVID-19 samples were acute and others convalescent; all came from the United States, Italy and Spain.

Produced via immunoSEQ multiplex PCR; TCRdb's table is partial and in-frame only. The table shows roughly 230,000 clones, with about 82% occurring only once. The germline gives CDR1 SGHAT, CDR2 FQNNGV. The CDR3 loop spans 16 amino acids. V dropped 5 bases and J dropped 2; count of bases not matched to a gene: 7. This clone was counted a few times. The sequenced sample consisted of peripheral blood. The chain employs TRBV11-2 and TRBJ2-3; 10 bases line up with TRBD2. The TCR originated in a woman aged 55-69 years with active or convalescent COVID-19. The CDR3 sequence is CASSPRTSGYTDTQYF. The CDR3, as DNA: TGTGCCAGCAGCCCGCGGACTAGCGGATACACAGATACGCAGTATTTT.